This entry describes one T cell receptor (beta chain). Its antigen is unknown. The sample belongs to a study of regulatory T cells in long-lasting Graves disease. Time point noted: newly diagnosed GD, antithyroid drugs for less than 3 months. RNA isolated from PBMCs was used to make the TCR library. Overall study findings and caveats: In persistent patients, shared public clonotypes (2,741) outnumbered those in new patients (around 1,000).

iRepertoire HTBI primers and Arm-PCR of CDR3 regions built TCR beta libraries. TCRdb ran MiXCR on the multiplex PCR reads and lists one entry per CDR3 protein. The data hold roughly 350,000 distinct CDR3 sequences, with roughly a sixth observed a single time. The CDR3 runs to 11 residues. Between the trimmed V and J ends, which lost 7 bases and 11 bases, there was a span of 12 bases. Germline CDR1 reads KGHDR; CDR2 reads SFDVKD. The same sample was also used in a study of T cells in Graves' hyperthyroidism and ophthalmopathy. That work states: Clinical symptoms, serum thyroxine and TRAb, thyroid ultrasound and orbital computed tomography together formed the diagnostic basis.

This chain joins TRBV24-1 and TRBJ2-3; D may be TRBD1 or TRBD2 (5 bases each). The clonotype was recovered from a man in his forties with Graves disease. Sample: peripheral blood mononuclear cells (PBMCs), taken at new diagnosis, from a patient treated with antithyroid drugs. For the CDR3, the DNA is TGTGCCACCAGGGGGGTCGGTGGGCAGTATTTT. The encoded protein is CATRGVGGQYF.